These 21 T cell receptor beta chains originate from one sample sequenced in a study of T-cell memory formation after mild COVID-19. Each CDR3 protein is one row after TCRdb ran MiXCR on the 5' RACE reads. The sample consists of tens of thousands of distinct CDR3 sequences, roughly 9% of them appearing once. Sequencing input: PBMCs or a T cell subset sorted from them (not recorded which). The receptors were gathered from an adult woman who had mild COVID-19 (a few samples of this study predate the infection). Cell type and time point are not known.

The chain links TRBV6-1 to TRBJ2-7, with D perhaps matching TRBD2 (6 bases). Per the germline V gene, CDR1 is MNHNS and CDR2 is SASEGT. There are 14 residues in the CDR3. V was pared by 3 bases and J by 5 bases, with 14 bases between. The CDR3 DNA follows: TGTGCCAGCAGTGAGGAGGGGTTGTGGGACGAGCAGTACTTC. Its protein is CASSEEGLWDEQYF.

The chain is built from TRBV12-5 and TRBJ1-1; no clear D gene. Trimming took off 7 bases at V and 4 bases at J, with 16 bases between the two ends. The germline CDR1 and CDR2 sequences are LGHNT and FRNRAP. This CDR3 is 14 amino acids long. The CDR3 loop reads CASALPPGTTEAFF. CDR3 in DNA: TGTGCTAGTGCCCTCCCTCCTGGAACCACTGAAGCTTTCTTT.

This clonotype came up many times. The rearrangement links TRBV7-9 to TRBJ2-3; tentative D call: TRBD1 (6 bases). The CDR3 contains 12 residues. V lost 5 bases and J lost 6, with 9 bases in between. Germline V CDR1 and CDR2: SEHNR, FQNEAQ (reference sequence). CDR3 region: CASSRQVDTQYF. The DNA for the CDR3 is TGTGCCAGCAGCAGACAGGTCGATACGCAGTATTTT.

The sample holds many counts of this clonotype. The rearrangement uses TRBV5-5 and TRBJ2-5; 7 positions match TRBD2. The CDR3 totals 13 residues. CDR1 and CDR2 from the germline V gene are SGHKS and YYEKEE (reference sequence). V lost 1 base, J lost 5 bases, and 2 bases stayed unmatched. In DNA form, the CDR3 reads TGTGCCAGCAGCTTGTGGGAGGGCGAGACCCAGTACTTC. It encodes CASSLWEGETQYF. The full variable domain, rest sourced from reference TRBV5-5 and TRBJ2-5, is DAGVTQSPTHLIKTRGQQVTLRCSPISGHKSVSWYQQVLGQGPQFIFQYYEKEERGRGNFPDRFSARQFPNYSSELNVNALLLGDSALYLCASSLWEGETQYFGPGTRLLVL.

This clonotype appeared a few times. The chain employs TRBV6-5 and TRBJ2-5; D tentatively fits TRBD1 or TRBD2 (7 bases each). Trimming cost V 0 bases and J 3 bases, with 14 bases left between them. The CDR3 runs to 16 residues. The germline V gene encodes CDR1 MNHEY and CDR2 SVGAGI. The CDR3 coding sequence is TGTGCCAGCAGTTACTCGGTGGCAGGGGGGGAAGAGACCCAGTACTTC. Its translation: CASSYSVAGGEETQYF.

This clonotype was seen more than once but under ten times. The CDR3 DNA reads as TGTGCCAGCAGTTACCGAGCTTATAGCAATCAGCCCCAGCATTTT. Amino acids: CASSYRAYSNQPQHF. This rearrangement joins TRBV6-5 to TRBJ1-5; D unresolved. The ends were cut back, 2 bases at V and 0 bases at J, with 8 bases in the middle. The CDR3 loop spans 15 amino acids. Germline CDR1 reads MNHEY; CDR2 reads SVGAGI.

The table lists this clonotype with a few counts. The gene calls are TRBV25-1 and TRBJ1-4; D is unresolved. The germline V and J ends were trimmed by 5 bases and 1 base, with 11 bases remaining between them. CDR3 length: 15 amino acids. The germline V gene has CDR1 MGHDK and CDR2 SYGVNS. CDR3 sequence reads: CASSQRTGTNEKLFF. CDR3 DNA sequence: TGTGCCAGCAGTCAAAGGACGGGAACTAATGAAAAACTGTTTTTT.

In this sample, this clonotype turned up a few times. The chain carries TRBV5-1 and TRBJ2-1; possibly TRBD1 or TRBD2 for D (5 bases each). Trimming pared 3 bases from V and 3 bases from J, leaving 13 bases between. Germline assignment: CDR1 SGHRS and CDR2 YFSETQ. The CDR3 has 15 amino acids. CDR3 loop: CASSSAGTLYNEQFF. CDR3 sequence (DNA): TGCGCCAGCAGCTCCGCCGGGACGCTCTACAATGAGCAGTTCTTC.

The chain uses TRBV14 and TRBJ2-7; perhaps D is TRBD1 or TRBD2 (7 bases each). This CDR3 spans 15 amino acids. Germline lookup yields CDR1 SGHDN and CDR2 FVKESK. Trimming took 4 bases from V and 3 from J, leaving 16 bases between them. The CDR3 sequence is CASSPLRGGFYEQYF. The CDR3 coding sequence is TGTGCCAGCAGCCCCCTCAGGGGGGGTTTCTACGAGCAGTACTTC.

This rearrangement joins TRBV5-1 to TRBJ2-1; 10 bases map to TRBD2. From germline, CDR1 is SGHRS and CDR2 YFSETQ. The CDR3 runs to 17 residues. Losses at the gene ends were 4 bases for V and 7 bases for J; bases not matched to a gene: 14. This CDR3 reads CASSASGGDLASNEQFF. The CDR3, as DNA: TGCGCCAGCAGCGCGAGCGGGGGGGATTTAGCATCTAATGAGCAGTTCTTC.

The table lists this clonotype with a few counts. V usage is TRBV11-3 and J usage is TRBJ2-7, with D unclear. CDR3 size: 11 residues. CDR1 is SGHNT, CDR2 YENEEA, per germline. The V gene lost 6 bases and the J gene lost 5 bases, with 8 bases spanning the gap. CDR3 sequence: CASSYTHEQYF. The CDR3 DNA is TGTGCCAGCAGTTATACCCACGAGCAGTACTTC.

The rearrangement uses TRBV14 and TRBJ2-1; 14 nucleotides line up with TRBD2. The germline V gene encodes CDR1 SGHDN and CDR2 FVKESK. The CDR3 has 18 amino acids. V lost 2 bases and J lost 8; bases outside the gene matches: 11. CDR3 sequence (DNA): TGTGCCAGCAGCCAAAGGCCGGGACTAGCGGGAGTAAGTCATGAGCAGTTCTTC. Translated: CASSQRPGLAGVSHEQFF.

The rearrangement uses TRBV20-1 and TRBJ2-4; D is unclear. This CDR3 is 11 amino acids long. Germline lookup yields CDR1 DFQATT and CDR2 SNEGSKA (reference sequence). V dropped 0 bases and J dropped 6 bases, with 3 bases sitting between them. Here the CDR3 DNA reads TGCAGTGCTAGAGAGGCAAACATTCAGTACTTC. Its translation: CSAREANIQYF.

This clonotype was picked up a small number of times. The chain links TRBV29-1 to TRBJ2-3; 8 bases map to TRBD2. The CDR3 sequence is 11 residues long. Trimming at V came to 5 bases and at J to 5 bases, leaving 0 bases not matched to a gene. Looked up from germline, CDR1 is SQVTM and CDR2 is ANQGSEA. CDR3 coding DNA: TGCAGCGTTCGGGGGGGAGATACGCAGTATTTT. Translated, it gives CSVRGGDTQYF.

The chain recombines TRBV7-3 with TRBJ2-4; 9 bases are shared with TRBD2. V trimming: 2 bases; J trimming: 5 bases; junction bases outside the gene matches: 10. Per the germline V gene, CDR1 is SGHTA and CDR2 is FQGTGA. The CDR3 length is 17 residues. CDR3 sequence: CASSLAPGGGAQNIQYF. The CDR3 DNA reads TGTGCCAGCAGCTTAGCGCCCGGCGGGGGGGCCCAAAACATTCAGTACTTC.

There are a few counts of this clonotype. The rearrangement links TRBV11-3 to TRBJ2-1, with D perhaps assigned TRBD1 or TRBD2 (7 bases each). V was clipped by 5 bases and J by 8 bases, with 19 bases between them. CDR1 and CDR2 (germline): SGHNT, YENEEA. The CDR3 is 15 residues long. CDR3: CASSRNRGGVHEQFF. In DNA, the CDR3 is TGTGCCAGCAGCCGTAACAGGGGAGGGGTCCATGAGCAGTTCTTC.

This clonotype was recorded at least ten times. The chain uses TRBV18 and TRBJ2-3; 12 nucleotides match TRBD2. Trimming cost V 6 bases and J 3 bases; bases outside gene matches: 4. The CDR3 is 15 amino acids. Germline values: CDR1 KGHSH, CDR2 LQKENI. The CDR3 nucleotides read TGTGCCAGCTCGCCGACTAGCGGGAGTACAGATACGCAGTATTTT. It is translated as CASSPTSGSTDTQYF.

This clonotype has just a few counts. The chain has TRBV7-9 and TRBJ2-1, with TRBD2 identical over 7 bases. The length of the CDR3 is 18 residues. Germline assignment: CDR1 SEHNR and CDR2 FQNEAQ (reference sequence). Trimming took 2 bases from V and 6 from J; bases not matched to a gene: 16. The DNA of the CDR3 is TGTGCCAGCAGCTTAATTCGGGCGGGGGACTGGGCCATCAATGAGCAGTTCTTC. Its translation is CASSLIRAGDWAINEQFF.

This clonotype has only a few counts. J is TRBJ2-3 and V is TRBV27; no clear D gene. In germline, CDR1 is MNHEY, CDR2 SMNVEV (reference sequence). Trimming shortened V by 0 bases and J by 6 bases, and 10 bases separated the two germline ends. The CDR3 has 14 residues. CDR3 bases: TGTGCCAGCAGTTTATCCCGGCCAGAGGATACGCAGTATTTT. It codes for CASSLSRPEDTQYF.

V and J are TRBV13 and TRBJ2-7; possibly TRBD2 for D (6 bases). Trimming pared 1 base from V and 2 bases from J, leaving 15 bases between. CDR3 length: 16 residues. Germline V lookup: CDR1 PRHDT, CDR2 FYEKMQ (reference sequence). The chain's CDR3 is CASSLARAGGAYEQYF. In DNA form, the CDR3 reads TGTGCCAGCAGCTTAGCCCGGGCAGGAGGGGCCTACGAGCAGTACTTC.

CDR3 sequence: CASRAGRRIYEQYF. The DNA of the CDR3 is TGTGCCAGCAGGGCGGGACGGAGGATCTACGAGCAGTACTTC. This chain joins TRBV12-3 or TRBV12-4 and TRBJ2-7; weak D call: TRBD2 (6 bases). V shed 6 bases and J shed 3 bases, with 15 bases lying between them. CDR3 length equals 14 residues.